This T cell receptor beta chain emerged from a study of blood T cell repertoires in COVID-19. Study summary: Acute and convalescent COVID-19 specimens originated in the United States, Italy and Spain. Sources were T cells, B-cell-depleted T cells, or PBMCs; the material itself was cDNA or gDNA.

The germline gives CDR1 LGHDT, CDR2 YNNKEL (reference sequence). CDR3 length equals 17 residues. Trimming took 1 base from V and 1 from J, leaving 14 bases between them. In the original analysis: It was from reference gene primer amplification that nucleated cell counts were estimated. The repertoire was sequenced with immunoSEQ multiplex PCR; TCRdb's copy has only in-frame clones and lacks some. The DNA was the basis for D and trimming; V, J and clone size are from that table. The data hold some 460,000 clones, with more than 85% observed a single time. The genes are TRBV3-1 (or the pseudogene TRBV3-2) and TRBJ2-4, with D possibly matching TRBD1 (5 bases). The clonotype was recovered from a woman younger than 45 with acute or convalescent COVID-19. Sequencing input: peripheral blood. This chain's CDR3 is CASSQVRGPLAKNIQYF. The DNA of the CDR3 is TGTGCCAGCAGCCAAGTAAGGGGTCCGTTGGCCAAAAACATTCAGTACTTC.